Included here is one TCR beta chain sequence, with context. What it binds is unknown. TCRdb's copy holds only in-frame clones and misses some; the assay was immunoSEQ multiplex PCR. The sample includes around 190,000 clones, around nine tenths seen only once; the top ten take about 0.49%. This sample was included in a study of T cell responses to AZD1222 COVID-19 vaccine. Overall study findings and caveats: Among the donors, most were white British and more were female, and clonal diversity was possibly underestimated.

This CDR3 spans 15 amino acids. The germline V gene encodes CDR1 LNHDA and CDR2 SQIVND (reference sequence). The V end was cut by 4 bases, the J end by 8 bases, with 19 bases between. The sample was peripheral blood, taken on day 0 of AZD1222 vaccination. The receptor comes from an adult in good health. The V and J genes are TRBV19 and TRBJ2-3; tentatively, D is TRBD1 (6 bases). CDR3 region: CASSTASGARGTQYF. Written as DNA, the CDR3 is TGTGCCAGTAGTACCGCCTCCGGGGCCAGGGGTACGCAGTATTTT.